These 14 T cell receptor beta chains were all obtained from the same sample, sequenced in a study of post-analysis software for immune sequencing data. Study outcomes and limitations: TRBV5-6, TRBV5-1 and TRBV20-1 were among four or five TRBV segments more frequent in patients than controls.

No antigen is known for these receptors. TCR beta cDNA libraries included unique molecular identifiers. Each CDR3 protein is one row after TCRdb ran MiXCR on the PCR reads. The table includes about 760,000 distinct CDR3 sequences, roughly 30% detected once. Sequencing used blood. The receptors stem from a girl aged 10 to 17 with multiple sclerosis.

This chain connects TRBV3-1 to TRBJ2-7, with TRBD2 as a possible D gene (5 bases). Germline values: CDR1 LGHDT, CDR2 YNNKEL (reference sequence). This CDR3 is built from 14 residues. Trimming left V 3 bases short and J 4 bases short, with 13 bases between. The CDR3 DNA sequence: TGTGCCAGCAGCCACTCCAGCGGCCGGTACGAGCAGTACTTC. Translated: CASSHSSGRYEQYF.

A few counts support this clonotype. The chain joins TRBV12-3 or TRBV12-4 to TRBJ1-2; the D gene is possibly TRBD1 (5 bases). Trimming left V 6 bases short and J 6 bases short, with 17 bases between. The CDR3 contains 14 residues. CDR3 DNA: TGTGCCAGCAGCCGGGGACGGATACTCGATGGCTACACCTTC. It encodes CASSRGRILDGYTF.

In this sample, this clonotype turned up once. The junction differs from germline at one of its ends, possibly a read error. CDR3 amino acids: CAISVGGDAERFF. The CDR3 region has the DNA TGTGCCATCAGTGTTGGGGGTGACGCTGAGCGGTTCTTC. V gene TRBV10-3 combines with J gene TRBJ2-1; D could derive from TRBD1 or TRBD2 (5 bases each). The CDR3 covers 13 residues. The germline gives CDR1 ENHRY, CDR2 SYGVKD.

Only a few counts were recorded for this clonotype. The gene calls are TRBV4-3 and TRBJ2-5; possibly TRBD1 for D (5 bases). Between the trimmed V and J ends, which lost 0 bases and 4 bases, there was a span of 12 bases. The CDR3 runs to 15 residues. The germline V gene encodes CDR1 LGHNA and CDR2 YSLEER. CDR3 amino acids: CASSQDRHRRETQYF. CDR3 coding DNA: TGCGCCAGCAGCCAAGATCGTCACAGGAGAGAGACCCAGTACTTC.

V usage is TRBV6-5 and J usage is TRBJ2-3; D may be TRBD1 (6 bases). Germline V gene lookup returns CDR1 MNHEY and CDR2 SVGAGI. Trimming left V 6 bases short and J 2 bases short, with 15 bases between. The CDR3 spans 15 residues. CDR3: CASSPQGQITDTQYF. The CDR3 DNA reads as TGTGCCAGCAGCCCCCAGGGGCAGATCACAGATACGCAGTATTTT.

The V call is TRBV11-2, the J call TRBJ1-2; D is undetermined. In germline, CDR1 is SGHAT, CDR2 FQNNGV. V was cut by 3 bases and J by 3 bases, with 8 bases left in between. This CDR3 has 13 residues. The CDR3 nucleotides are TGTGCCAGCAGCTTTGGGGAAGACTATGGCTACACCTTC. It specifies CASSFGEDYGYTF.

The chain links TRBV6-6 to TRBJ1-2; unclear D gene. Per germline, CDR1 MNHNY and CDR2 SVGAGI (reference sequence). Trimming removed 4 bases from V and 8 bases from J, with 8 bases in between. The CDR3 length is 11 residues. Written as DNA, the CDR3 is TGTGCCAGCAGTTGCTCAGGCGGCTACACCTTC. Translation gives CASSCSGGYTF.

Remarks on this clonotype: One end of the junction does not line up with germline, which may come from a read error. V and J are TRBV5-1 and TRBJ1-5, with D perhaps TRBD1 (5 bases). This CDR3 is built from 14 residues. Germline V gene lookup returns CDR1 SGHRS and CDR2 YFSETQ. The chain's CDR3 is CTSSLEGGNQPQHF. CDR3 nucleotide sequence: TGCACCAGCAGCTTGGAAGGGGGCAATCAGCCCCAGCATTTT.

The sample holds a few counts of this clonotype. The rearrangement joins TRBV20-1 to TRBJ2-1; 10 nucleotides align to TRBD2. V was pared by 3 bases and J by 6 bases, with 8 bases of the junction left unmatched. Germline assignment: CDR1 DFQATT and CDR2 SNEGSKA (reference sequence). This CDR3 has 15 residues. The CDR3 protein is CSASWLAGVGNEQFF. The DNA of the CDR3 is TGCAGTGCTAGCTGGCTAGCGGGAGTAGGCAATGAGCAGTTCTTC.

This rearrangement joins TRBV12-5 to TRBJ2-1; 7 bases match TRBD2. The closer fit of TRBJ2-7 to the DNA end suggests the J call may be wrong. Germline V lookup: CDR1 LGHNT, CDR2 FRNRAP. The CDR3 length is 18 residues. CDR3 bases: TGTGCTAGTGGTTTGGTCTCCCTCGGGCGGGAGTCCTACAATGAGCAGTACTTC. Translating it yields CASGLVSLGRESYNEQYF.

This clonotype appeared many times. The chain employs TRBV25-1 and TRBJ2-5; D may be TRBD2 (5 bases). Per germline, CDR1 MGHDK and CDR2 SYGVNS. Trimming pared 5 bases from V and 7 bases from J, leaving 14 bases between. The CDR3 runs to 13 residues. CDR3 in amino acids: CASSSGGGSTQYF. CDR3 DNA sequence: TGTGCCAGCAGTTCAGGCGGAGGTTCGACCCAGTACTTC.

This clonotype was seen a few times. This chain's CDR3 is CSARLWQVGDTQYF. CDR3 coding DNA: TGCAGTGCTAGGTTGTGGCAGGTGGGAGATACGCAGTATTTT. The chain has TRBV20-1 and TRBJ2-3; unclear D gene. CDR3 length: 14 residues. With 3 bases removed from V and 5 bases from J, the gap between germline ends came to 15 bases. Germline CDR1 DFQATT, CDR2 SNEGSKA (reference sequence).

The gene calls are TRBV12-3 or TRBV12-4 and TRBJ1-3; no clear D gene. The germline V and J ends were trimmed by 6 bases and 4 bases, with 19 bases remaining between them. The CDR3 length is 16 residues. CDR3 in DNA: TGTGCCAGCAGGAGCCGTCGACACAACTCGGGAAACACCATATATTTT. Amino acid sequence: CASRSRRHNSGNTIYF.

This chain connects TRBV20-1 to TRBJ1-1, with D unclear. Germline CDR1 DFQATT, CDR2 SNEGSKA (reference sequence). V was trimmed by 0 bases and J by 6 bases, leaving 20 bases between them. The CDR3 is 16 residues long. For the CDR3, the DNA is TGCAGTGCTAGAGATCCGCGGTCTGCTTCCGGAGCTGAAGCTTTCTTT. It yields the protein CSARDPRSASGAEAFF.